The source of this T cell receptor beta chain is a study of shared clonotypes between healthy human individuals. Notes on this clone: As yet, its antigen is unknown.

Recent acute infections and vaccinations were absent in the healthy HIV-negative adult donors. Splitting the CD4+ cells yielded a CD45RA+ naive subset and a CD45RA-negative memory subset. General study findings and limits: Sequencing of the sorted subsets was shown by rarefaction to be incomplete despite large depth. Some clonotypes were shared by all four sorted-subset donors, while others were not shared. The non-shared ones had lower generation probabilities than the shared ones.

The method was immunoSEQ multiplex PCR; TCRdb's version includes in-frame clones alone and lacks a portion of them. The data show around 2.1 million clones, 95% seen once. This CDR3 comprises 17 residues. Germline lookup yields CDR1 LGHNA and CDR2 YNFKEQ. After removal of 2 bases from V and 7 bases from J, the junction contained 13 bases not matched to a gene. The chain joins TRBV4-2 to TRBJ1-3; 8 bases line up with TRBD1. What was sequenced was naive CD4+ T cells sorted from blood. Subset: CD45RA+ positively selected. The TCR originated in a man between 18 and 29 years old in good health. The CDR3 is CASSQLSGTGHWNTIYF. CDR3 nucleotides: TGTGCCAGCAGCCAACTATCCGGGACAGGTCATTGGAACACCATATATTTT.